The 20 T cell receptor beta chains reported below all come from one sample, sequenced in a study of T cell responses to AZD1222 COVID-19 vaccine. Generated by immunoSEQ multiplex PCR, the TCRdb table keeps only in-frame clones and is missing some. The table records 130,000 or so clones, around 92% of them present only once. The starting material was peripheral blood, obtained on day 0 of AZD1222 vaccination. The source is an adult in good health.

The chain has TRBV5-6 and TRBJ2-3, with a possible D match to TRBD1 (6 bases). The CDR3 spans 19 residues. From germline, CDR1 is SGHDT and CDR2 YYEEEE. The V gene lost 2 bases and the J gene lost 0 bases, with 22 bases spanning the gap. CDR3 in amino acids: CASSFFVAQGQGSTDTQYF. The CDR3 DNA reads TGTGCCAGCAGCTTTTTTGTCGCACAGGGCCAGGGGAGCACAGATACGCAGTATTTT.

The V gene is TRBV18, the J gene TRBJ2-7, with D tentatively TRBD1 or TRBD2 (6 bases each). The CDR3 consists of 14 residues. Trimming shortened V by 2 bases and J by 6 bases, and 14 bases separated the two germline ends. Germline V CDR1 and CDR2: KGHSH, LQKENI. The CDR3 here is CASSPSGDGGEQYF. DNA of the CDR3: TGTGCCAGCTCACCATCAGGGGACGGGGGCGAGCAGTACTTC.

The rearrangement uses TRBV4-1 and TRBJ2-3; D is perhaps TRBD1 (6 bases). Looked up from germline, CDR1 is MGHRA and CDR2 is YSYEKL. This CDR3 is built from 13 residues. Between the trimmed V and J ends, which lost 1 base and 10 bases, there was a span of 12 bases. The CDR3 protein is CASSQGGHRAQYF. CDR3 nucleotides: TGCGCCAGCAGCCAAGGGGGACACCGGGCGCAGTATTTT.

The J gene is TRBJ2-7, the V gene TRBV4-2; the D is unclear. Germline CDR1 is LGHNA and CDR2 is YNFKEQ. V was clipped by 0 bases and J by 0 bases, with 15 bases between them. This CDR3 has 17 residues. The CDR3 here is CASSQEFGVLSSYEQYF. CDR3 sequence (DNA): TGTGCCAGCAGCCAAGAGTTTGGGGTTTTAAGCTCCTACGAGCAGTACTTC.

This clone is a singleton in its sample. V is TRBV16 and J is TRBJ2-1; possibly TRBD2 for D (6 bases). CDR1 and CDR2 (germline): KGHSY, FQNENV. Trimming removed 3 bases at V and 3 bases at J, with 30 bases between. CDR3 length: 21 residues. DNA for the CDR3: TGTGCCAGCAGCCATCCCCCGCGACTTGGGGGGTGGAGTGCTAACTACAATGAGCAGTTCTTC. Translating gives CASSHPPRLGGWSANYNEQFF.

The DNA of the CDR3 is TGTGCCAGCAGCGGAACTAGCGGGGGGATTCGGGACTCCTACAATGAGCAGTTCTTC. Translating it yields CASSGTSGGIRDSYNEQFF. The rearrangement joins TRBV5-4 to TRBJ2-1; 12 bases line up with TRBD2. V shed 4 bases, J shed 0 bases, and the junction held 11 bases outside the gene matches. This CDR3 is 19 amino acids long. Germline V lookup: CDR1 SGHNT, CDR2 YYREEE (reference sequence). Full variable domain (remainder filled in from reference TRBV5-4 and TRBJ2-1): ETGVTQSPTHLIKTRGQQVTLRCSSQSGHNTVSWYQQALGQGPQFIFQYYREEENGRGNFPPRFSGLQFPNYSSELNVNALELDDSALYLCASSGTSGGIRDSYNEQFFGPGTRLTVL.

Concerning this clone itself: It may be a read error: a sequence one base away is much more abundant. This sequence joins TRBV28 and TRBJ2-7; D ambiguous. CDR1 MDHEN and CDR2 SYDVKM come from the germline V gene. The CDR3 has 11 amino acids. V lost 4 bases and J lost 3, with 4 bases in between. The CDR3 DNA reads TGTGCCAGCAGTTATAACTACGAGCAGTACTTC. Its protein product is CASSYNYEQYF.

This clone was observed a single time. The chain has TRBV5-4 and TRBJ2-7; 8 bases align to TRBD2. The germline V gene encodes CDR1 SGHNT and CDR2 YYREEE (reference sequence). V was pared by 4 bases and J by 2 bases, with 8 bases of the junction left unmatched. There are 15 residues in the CDR3. In DNA form, the CDR3 reads TGTGCCAGCAGCGACAGCGGGAGCCGCACCTACGAGCAGTACTTC. It specifies CASSDSGSRTYEQYF.

V and J are TRBV7-2 and TRBJ2-7; 10 positions agree with TRBD1. The V gene end was trimmed by 5 bases and the J gene end by 1 base; junction bases not matched to a gene: 5. This CDR3 comprises 15 residues. Germline V CDR1 and CDR2: SGHTA, FQGNSA. Here the CDR3 reads CASSNRDRGSYEQYF. For the CDR3, the DNA is TGTGCCAGCAGCAACCGGGACAGGGGTTCCTACGAGCAGTACTTC.

This clone occurred once. The chain is built from TRBV15 and TRBJ1-1, with D maybe TRBD1 (6 bases). CDR1 is LNHNV, CDR2 YYDKDF, per germline (reference sequence). Trimming pared 0 bases from V and 2 bases from J, leaving 19 bases between. The CDR3 length is 18 residues. The CDR3 coding sequence is TGTGCCACCAGCAGAGATGCAGGGGCCTCTTTAGCAAACACTGAAGCTTTCTTT. Its translation is CATSRDAGASLANTEAFF.

The chain combines TRBV4-3 with TRBJ1-5; unclear D gene. The V gene lost 3 bases and the J gene lost 4 bases, with 10 bases spanning the gap. Germline assignment: CDR1 LGHNA and CDR2 YSLEER. The CDR3 length is 14 residues. The DNA of the CDR3 is TGCGCCAGCAGCCAGACCCCCGAAAATCAGCCCCAGCATTTT. Its protein is CASSQTPENQPQHF.

This clone was picked up one time. This chain joins TRBV4-3 and TRBJ1-3; D might be TRBD1 (5 bases). Germline V gene lookup returns CDR1 LGHNA and CDR2 YSLEER. CDR3 length: 16 residues. The ends were cut back, 1 base at V and 2 bases at J, with 12 bases in the middle. CDR3 sequence (DNA): TGCGCCAGCAGCCAAGTGGGGACGGGAACTGGAAACACCATATATTTT. Its translation is CASSQVGTGTGNTIYF.

The chain uses TRBV6-5 and TRBJ1-5, with D hard to call. The CDR3 contains 15 residues. V was pared by 7 bases and J by 5 bases, with 18 bases between. The germline gives CDR1 MNHEY, CDR2 SVGAGI. The CDR3 spells CASTLDVDRHQPQHF. The CDR3, as DNA: TGTGCCAGCACCCTGGATGTGGACCGGCATCAGCCCCAGCATTTT.

The rearrangement uses TRBV15 and TRBJ2-7, with TRBD2 matching over 7 bases. V lost 0 bases, J lost 0 bases, and 14 bases stayed unmatched. The CDR3 runs 19 residues. The V gene's germline CDR1 is LNHNV and CDR2 YYDKDF (reference sequence). DNA of the CDR3: TGTGCCACCAGCAGAGATCATTTCGGGGGGAACACAGACTCCTACGAGCAGTACTTC. This translates into CATSRDHFGGNTDSYEQYF.

The chain couples TRBV5-6 to TRBJ1-5; D not resolved. V lost 2 bases and J lost 2, with 11 bases in between. The germline CDR1 and CDR2 sequences are SGHDT and YYEEEE. CDR3 length: 15 amino acids. This CDR3 reads CASSLLSQRNQPQHF. CDR3 DNA: TGTGCCAGCAGCTTACTCTCACAACGCAATCAGCCCCAGCATTTT.

The rearrangement joins TRBV11-2 to TRBJ1-3, with 12 positions matching TRBD1. The CDR3 totals 18 residues. V shed 2 bases and J 5 bases; nucleotides not matched to a gene: 10. Germline CDR1 reads SGHAT; CDR2 reads FQNNGV. CDR3 DNA sequence: TGTGCCAGCAGCTTAACCTTTTCCGGGACAGGGGGCAGAAACACCATATATTTT. As protein: CASSLTFSGTGGRNTIYF. Filled out from reference TRBV11-2 and TRBJ1-3, the complete variable domain reads EAGVAQSPRYKIIEKRQSVAFWCNPISGHATLYWYQQILGQGPKLLIQFQNNGVVDDSQLPKDRFSAERLKGVDSTLKIQPAKLEDSAVYLCASSLTFSGTGGRNTIYFGEGSWLTVV.

This chain links TRBV13 with TRBJ1-3; 8 bases are a match to TRBD1. With V trimmed by 5 bases and J by 0 bases, 12 bases remained unmatched. Looked up from germline, CDR1 is PRHDT and CDR2 is FYEKMQ (reference sequence). CDR3 length: 18 residues. The CDR3 DNA is TGTGCCAGCAGCCCGGTCCCCCCAGGGGGCCGCTCTGGAAACACCATATATTTT. Its translation: CASSPVPPGGRSGNTIYF.

DNA of the CDR3: TGCGCCAGCAGTGCGGACACCGGCTCTGGAAACACCATATATTTT. Protein product: CASSADTGSGNTIYF. The V call is TRBV10-2, the J call TRBJ1-3; TRBD1 is a possible D gene (5 bases). The CDR3 is made up of 15 amino acids. CDR1 is WSHSY, CDR2 SAAADI, per germline. Trimming removed 4 bases at V and 0 bases at J, with 10 bases between.

The chain uses TRBV3-1 (or the pseudogene TRBV3-2) and TRBJ1-2; D perhaps matches TRBD1 (5 bases). V was clipped by 1 base and J by 8 bases, with 17 bases between them. Germline V gene data show CDR1 as LGHDT and CDR2 as YNNKEL (reference sequence). The CDR3 consists of 15 residues. In nucleotides, the CDR3 is TGTGCCAGCAGCCAAGTGGAAAGGCATGGGGACGGCTACACCTTC. This gives the protein CASSQVERHGDGYTF.

The chain couples TRBV21-1 to TRBJ2-5; TRBD2 was called by the table and not checked on the DNA. TRBV21-1 is assigned pseudogene status. This CDR3 spans 15 amino acids. The CDR3: CASSKAPGLQETQYF. In nucleotides, the CDR3 is TGTGCCAGCAGCAAAGCCCCCGGACTCCAAGAGACCCAGTACTTC.